Listed below are T cell receptor beta chains from one sample, sequenced in a study of blood T cells in healthy people across ages. TCRdb reprocessed the 5' RACE reads via MiXCR and lists one record per CDR3 protein. This table has approximately 800,000 distinct CDR3 sequences, about three fifths appearing once. Sequencing used blood. The receptors stem from a man aged 25 to 45 in good health. Both conserved end residues are part of each CDR3. Each record gives: clone size, J gene, D gene, V gene, CDR3 DNA, CDR3 protein. The D gene is left open where the match is weak. Size is omitted from some rows. Given values are once, few, many or a class for expanded clones.

-	TRBJ2-4	-	TRBV6-6	TGTGCCAGCAGTTACTCGGAAGGCAAAAACATTCAGTACTTC	CASSYSEGKNIQYF
-	TRBJ2-4	-	TRBV24-1	TGTGCCACCAGTTCGGAATCTGAGCAGTACTTC	CATSSESEQYF
-	TRBJ2-5	TRBD1	TRBV3-1	TGTGCCAGCAGCCACCAGGGACAGCGAGGGGAGACCCAGTACTTC	CASSHQGQRGETQYF
-	TRBJ2-5	-	TRBV6-2/TRBV6-3	TGTGCCTCGGAGGGCCAAAGGGAGACCCGGTACTTC	CASEGQRETRYF
-	TRBJ1-2	-	TRBV12-3/TRBV12-4	TGTGCCAGCAGAATTACCCCAGCCTCGGGCTATGGCTACACCTTC	CASRITPASGYGYTF
-	TRBJ1-2	TRBD1	TRBV5-1	TGCGCCAGCAGCTTGGAACAGGGGGCCCGTAATGGCTACACCTTC	CASSLEQGARNGYTF
-	TRBJ2-4	TRBD2	TRBV2	TGTGCCAGCAGTGATTCTAGCGGGAGCGCGGGGCAGTACTTC	CASSDSSGSAGQYF
-	TRBJ2-7	-	TRBV20-1	TGCAGTGCTAGAGTGCGGGGCAGCTACTACGAGCAGTACTTC	CSARVRGSYYEQYF
-	TRBJ1-1	TRBD1	TRBV2	TGTGCCAGCAGAGTCACAGGGGGTTACACTGAAGCTTTCTTT	CASRVTGGYTEAFF
-	TRBJ2-1	-	TRBV11-2	TGTGCCAGCAGCGCCATCCCATGGGGTGAGCAGTTCTTC	CASSAIPWGEQFF
-	TRBJ2-1	TRBD2	TRBV6-5	TGTGCCAGCAGTTTCGGAGCGGGAGTCTACAATGAGCAGTTCTTC	CASSFGAGVYNEQFF
-	TRBJ1-1	-	TRBV6-1	TGTGCCAGCAGTGAACTCTCCTTGGTCGGGGCTTTCTTT	CASSELSLVGAFF
-	TRBJ2-5	-	TRBV29-1	TGCAGCGTTCCGGATGCGGATGAGACCCAGTACTTC	CSVPDADETQYF
once	TRBJ1-5	-	TRBV28	TGTGCCAGCAGAGCCGGGACACTATATCAGCCCCAGCATTTT	CASRAGTLYQPQHF
few	TRBJ2-7	-	TRBV5-1	TGCGCCAGCAGTCAGGGTTGGACCGACTCTCGCTACGAGCAGTACTTC	CASSQGWTDSRYEQYF
-	TRBJ2-7	-	TRBV7-2	TGTGCCAGCAGCCTAGGACAGCTTAGGGTCGAGCAGTACTTC	CASSLGQLRVEQYF
few	TRBJ2-1	-	TRBV30	TGTGCCTGGAGGGACAGCAGCGCCTACAATGAGCAGTTCTTC	CAWRDSSAYNEQFF
-	TRBJ2-3	-	TRBV5-1	TGCGCCAGCAGCTTGGCGGCAACTAGCACGGTCGGGGATACGCAGTATTTT	CASSLAATSTVGDTQYF
-	TRBJ2-1	-	TRBV5-1	TGCGCCAGCAGCTGGGACCCCAGCAATGAGCAGTTCTTC	CASSWDPSNEQFF
-	TRBJ2-6	-	TRBV28	TGTACCAGCCTCTACAGGGTGGCTGGGGCCAACGTCCTGACTTTC	CTSLYRVAGANVLTF
-	TRBJ2-1	-	TRBV6-1	TGTGCCAGCAGCAAGGACTACTACAATGAGCAGTTCTTC	CASSKDYYNEQFF
-	TRBJ1-2	-	TRBV5-1	TGCGCCAGCAGCGTGTCAGAGACCTATGGCTACACCTTC	CASSVSETYGYTF